This T cell receptor beta chain was observed in a study of blood T cell repertoires in COVID-19. Study summary: Acute and convalescent COVID-19 specimens originated in the United States, Italy and Spain.

Trimming took 0 bases from V and 0 from J, leaving 9 bases between them. Germline V CDR1 and CDR2: MGHRA, YSYEKL. The CDR3 runs to 15 residues. One Seattle source followed patients from active infection through their disease course. Methods used by the authors: Amplification from reference gene primers served as the basis for estimated nucleated cell counts. Only in-frame clones appear in the TCRdb table, and some are missing; sequencing was by immunoSEQ multiplex PCR. The D gene and trimming were derived from the DNA, and the V and J assignments and clone size from that table. Here the sample spans roughly 150,000 clones, over 75% being singletons.

The gene calls are TRBV4-1 and TRBJ2-7, with D unresolved. This TCR was sampled from a man younger than 35 with COVID-19, enrolled during active disease. Sample: peripheral blood. The CDR3 region is CASSQEAEYSYEQYF. As DNA, the CDR3 is TGCGCCAGCAGCCAAGAGGCGGAATACTCCTACGAGCAGTACTTC.